The 18 T cell receptor beta chains below come from one sample, sequenced in a study of blood T cell repertoires in COVID-19 (TCRdb year 2020). Library generation was performed with the immunoSEQ multiplex PCR assay. What TCRdb holds here is the immuneACCESS table cut down to in-frame rearrangements. Part of the clones is not present; checked against another copy, under half of the missing clones reflect an unresolved V gene, and the others are unexplained. This sample has 200,000 to 250,000 clones in its table, and about nine tenths of those were observed once. About 2.5% of the sample goes to the ten largest clones. Material for sequencing was peripheral blood. These receptor sequences come from a woman aged 55-70 years with acute or convalescent COVID-19.

The chain carries TRBV5-5 and TRBJ1-5, with D perhaps matching TRBD1 (5 bases). The CDR3 extends over 14 amino acids. V gave up 2 bases and J gave up 7 bases, with 13 bases separating them. Per the germline V gene, CDR1 is SGHKS and CDR2 is YYEKEE (reference sequence). CDR3 sequence (DNA): TGTGCCAGCAGCTTTGACAGATCGTCACAGCCCCAGCATTTT. Translation: CASSFDRSSQPQHF.

This clone was recorded once. This rearrangement joins TRBV30 to TRBJ1-2; D is perhaps TRBD1 (5 bases). V shed 1 base and J shed 3 bases, with 9 bases lying between them. The germline CDR1 and CDR2 sequences are GTSNPN and SVGIG (reference sequence). There are 13 residues in the CDR3. The CDR3 loop reads CAWSARVDYGYTF. In DNA, the CDR3 is TGTGCCTGGAGTGCCAGGGTCGACTATGGCTACACCTTC. Using reference TRBV30 and TRBJ1-2 for the parts outside the CDR3, the full variable domain is SQTIHQWPATLVQPVGSPLSLECTVEGTSNPNLYWYRQAAGRGLQLLFYSVGIGQISSEVPQNLSASRPQDRQFILSSKKLLLSDSGFYLCAWSARVDYGYTFGSGTRLTVV.

The table lists this clone with a count of one. The chain recombines TRBV7-9 with TRBJ2-5; tentative D call: TRBD1 (6 bases). Germline CDR1 SEHNR, CDR2 FQNEAQ (reference sequence). With 6 bases removed from V and 2 bases from J, the gap between germline ends came to 16 bases. CDR3 length equals 15 residues. CDR3 sequence: CASSRLGQQQETQYF. The CDR3 DNA sequence: TGTGCCAGCAGTCGTCTCGGACAGCAACAAGAGACCCAGTACTTC.

The gene calls are TRBV9 and TRBJ2-5, with 8 bases identical to TRBD2. This CDR3 contains 16 residues. Germline CDR1 and CDR2: SGDLS and YYNGEE. Losses at the gene ends were 4 bases for V and 3 bases for J; bases not matched to a gene: 11. CDR3 bases: TGTGCCAGCAGCCCGGGGGGAGCGGGGGCAAAAGAGACCCAGTACTTC. Translating gives CASSPGGAGAKETQYF.

To note about this clone: One junction end disagrees with the germline gene, perhaps due to a read error. The chain carries TRBV30 and TRBJ1-5; D gene ambiguous. Germline V gene sequence: CDR1 GTSNPN, CDR2 SVGIG (reference sequence). The CDR3 has 13 amino acids. CDR3 sequence reads: CAWSPPGNRPQHF. CDR3 coding DNA: TGTGCCTGGAGCCCTCCGGGGAATCGGCCCCAGCATTTT.

J is TRBJ2-1 and V is TRBV5-4; 9 positions agree with TRBD2. Trimming removed 4 bases from V and 2 bases from J; junction bases left unmatched: 7. The CDR3 covers 16 residues. In germline, CDR1 is SGHNT, CDR2 YYREEE (reference sequence). CDR3 sequence (DNA): TGTGCCAGCAGCGGGAGGACTAGCGCTACCTACAATGAGCAGTTCTTC. Its protein is CASSGRTSATYNEQFF.

The V and J genes are TRBV5-1 and TRBJ2-4; maybe TRBD1 (6 bases). Germline-derived CDR1 and CDR2 are SGHRS and YFSETQ. The CDR3 extends over 14 amino acids. The ends were cut back, 4 bases at V and 5 bases at J, with 13 bases in the middle. The CDR3 loop reads CASSPTGIENIQYF. In DNA, the CDR3 is TGCGCCAGCAGCCCAACAGGGATCGAAAACATTCAGTACTTC.

The count of this clone is one. The rearrangement links TRBV11-2 to TRBJ1-3, with D possibly TRBD1 on 5 matching bases. Germline loops: CDR1 SGHAT, CDR2 FQNNGV. Trimming stripped 0 bases from V and 4 bases from J, with 10 bases between. This CDR3 is 15 amino acids long. CDR3 nucleotides: TGTGCCAGCAGCTTAGATTGGACAACCGGAAACACCATATATTTT. It translates to CASSLDWTTGNTIYF.

This rearrangement joins TRBV7-9 to TRBJ2-5; 8 nucleotides align to TRBD1. V lost 5 bases and J lost 3; bases outside the gene matches: 14. This CDR3 contains 17 residues. In germline, CDR1 is SEHNR, CDR2 FQNEAQ (reference sequence). CDR3 region: CASSAPGGVGFKETQYF. The CDR3 nucleotides are TGTGCCAGCAGCGCCCCAGGGGGCGTCGGGTTTAAAGAGACCCAGTACTTC. The variable domain in full, completed from reference TRBV7-9 and TRBJ2-5, reads DTGVSQNPRHKITKRGQNVTFRCDPISEHNRLYWYRQTLGQGPEFLTYFQNEAQLEKSRLLSDRFSAERPKGSFSTLEIQRTEQGDSAMYLCASSAPGGVGFKETQYFGPGTRLLVL.

The chain is built from TRBV5-4 and TRBJ2-1; 13 bases agree with TRBD2. V shed 4 bases and J 4 bases; nucleotides not matched to a gene: 5. Per germline, CDR1 SGHNT and CDR2 YYREEE (reference sequence). This CDR3 has 16 residues. The CDR3 loop is CASSKGTSGKYNEQFF. For the CDR3, the DNA is TGTGCCAGCAGCAAGGGGACTAGCGGGAAGTACAATGAGCAGTTCTTC. Combining the CDR3 with reference TRBV5-4 and TRBJ2-1 gives the whole variable domain ETGVTQSPTHLIKTRGQQVTLRCSSQSGHNTVSWYQQALGQGPQFIFQYYREEENGRGNFPPRFSGLQFPNYSSELNVNALELDDSALYLCASSKGTSGKYNEQFFGPGTRLTVL.

The chain uses TRBV18 and TRBJ1-2; D may be TRBD1 (6 bases). The ends were cut back, 3 bases at V and 6 bases at J, with 14 bases in the middle. The CDR3 runs 14 residues. The V gene's germline CDR1 is KGHSH and CDR2 LQKENI. CDR3 sequence reads: CASSPYVRGNGYTF. The CDR3 DNA is TGTGCCAGCTCACCGTATGTCAGGGGTAATGGCTACACCTTC.

This clone occurred once. This chain joins TRBV28 and TRBJ1-2, with 8 bases aligning to TRBD1. Germline V gene sequence: CDR1 MDHEN, CDR2 SYDVKM. The trim removed 5 bases at V and 7 bases at J, leaving 6 bases unmatched. The CDR3 has 13 amino acids. The CDR3 coding sequence is TGTGCCAGCAGTGCTGGACAGGGAGTTGGCTACACCTTC. Residues: CASSAGQGVGYTF.

The chain links TRBV10-3 to TRBJ2-2; the D is unclear. Germline V lookup: CDR1 ENHRY, CDR2 SYGVKD. The CDR3 runs 14 residues. V was trimmed by 6 bases and J by 5 bases, leaving 13 bases between them. CDR3 loop: CAIRALAETGELFF. DNA for the CDR3: TGTGCCATCAGAGCACTCGCGGAAACCGGGGAGCTGTTTTTT.

About this clone: The same CDR3 also results from other DNA sequences found in this sample. The CDR3 bases are TGTGCCAGCAGTAGAGACAGGGGTTATGGCTACACCTTC. Protein sequence: CASSRDRGYGYTF. The chain uses TRBV28 and TRBJ1-2; 8 nucleotides line up with TRBD1. The CDR3 runs 13 residues. Looked up from germline, CDR1 is MDHEN and CDR2 is SYDVKM. V trimming: 5 bases; J trimming: 5 bases; junction bases outside the gene matches: 4.

About this clone itself: Other DNA sequences in this specimen translate into the identical CDR3. The gene calls are TRBV10-3 and TRBJ1-1, with TRBD1 identical over 9 bases. CDR3 length equals 14 residues. Germline trimming cut 3 bases from V and 3 bases from J; bases unmatched to any gene: 2. In germline, CDR1 is ENHRY, CDR2 SYGVKD. The CDR3 reads CAISDRTGDTEAFF. CDR3 bases: TGTGCCATCAGTGATAGGACAGGGGACACTGAAGCTTTCTTT.

The V gene is TRBV5-6, the J gene TRBJ2-7; D perhaps matches TRBD1 (6 bases). V lost 5 bases and J 0 bases, leaving 15 bases between the germline ends. This CDR3 has 15 residues. The V gene's germline CDR1 is SGHDT and CDR2 YYEEEE. This CDR3 is CASRSLRTASYEQYF. CDR3 sequence (DNA): TGTGCCAGCAGATCCCTGCGGACAGCCTCCTACGAGCAGTACTTC.

The chain recombines TRBV7-9 with TRBJ2-2; 11 positions match TRBD2. Looked up from germline, CDR1 is SEHNR and CDR2 is FQNEAQ (reference sequence). CDR3 length: 18 residues. After removal of 5 bases from V and 0 bases from J, the junction contained 8 bases not matched to a gene. Here the CDR3 reads CASSPPGTSGANTGELFF. In nucleotides, the CDR3 is TGTGCCAGCAGCCCTCCCGGGACTAGCGGAGCGAACACCGGGGAGCTGTTTTTT.

The chain employs TRBV2 and TRBJ2-3, with D maybe TRBD2 (6 bases). This CDR3 region has 15 residues. The V gene lost 4 bases and the J gene lost 1 base, with 12 bases spanning the gap. CDR1 SNHLY and CDR2 FYNNEI come from the germline V gene. The CDR3 region is CASSVGGIRTDTQYF. CDR3 sequence (DNA): TGTGCCAGCAGTGTTGGAGGGATACGCACAGATACGCAGTATTTT.